Below, one T cell receptor (beta chain) is given with its context. Its binding antigen is unknown. No much larger clonotype is one base removed from it; base qualities were not supplied. The Qiagen DNeasy kit was used to extract genomic DNA both from unsorted PBMCs and from the negatively selected CD4+ and CD8+ fractions. TCR beta CDR3 regions were subjected to amplification by immunoSEQ multiplex PCR with primers that anneal to V and J segments. Amplification bias was minimized using a synthetic immune receptor repertoire, and residual bias was removed computationally after sequencing. Per the source publication's procedure: Repertoire diversity was quantified as the Shannon entropy index using custom Python scripts. Unsorted, CD4+ and CD8+ repertoires were examined separately, except in combined analyses, for which CD4+ and CD8+ sequences were merged in silico. Clonal expansion was defined as a frequency increase of at least 2-fold after treatment compared with C1D1, and clones undetected at baseline were assigned a pseudocount of 0.5. Singleton clones were defined as clones with 0 or 1 copy at C1D1, and non-singleton clones were defined as clones with 2 or more copies. Clones expanded in unsorted samples were labelled as CD4+, CD8+ or unknown by matching protein sequences in sorted samples from the same patient. Wilcoxon tests were applied to paired samples to test diversity changes from C1D1 to C4D1. TCRdb retrieved this table from immuneACCESS and kept in-frame rearrangements only. Not all clones are present; in checked studies, unresolved V genes account for under half, and no reason is known for the remainder. The V and J calls and clone size are taken from that table; D and trimming were inferred from the DNA. For this sample the table gives approximately 90,000 clones, of which about 83% were detected only once. Jointly, the top ten make up over 15% of the sample.

V and J are truncated by 0 bases and 1 base respectively, leaving an intervening sequence of 10 bases. The CDR3 goes from the cysteine to the phenylalanine over 15 residues. Left in the record is the CDR3 DNA by itself, 45 bases read in frame from the first base. CDR1 and CDR2 are drawn from the germline V gene: SGHRS, YFSETQ. What this sample's time point label stands for: cycle 4 day 1 (C4D1), after 6 weeks of nivolumab. Every trial patient had relapsed after autologous stem cell transplantation, and cohorts A, B and C differed in prior brentuximab vedotin exposure. A total of fewer than 70 patients with relapsed/refractory classical Hodgkin lymphoma made up the trial cohort, and each patient's best overall response was complete response, partial response or progressive disease. Trial patients were treated with single-agent nivolumab in the multi-cohort phase II CheckMate 205 trial. An independent review committee assessed best overall response using the 2007 International Working Group response criteria. PBMCs from the trial were collected at three points: immediately before nivolumab initiation (C1D1), and during therapy at cycle 2 day 1 and cycle 4 day 1. After peripheral blood was drawn into 8 mL Vacutainer Cell Preparation Tubes, PBMCs were isolated by centrifugation and then cryopreserved.

This record belongs to a study of PD-1 blockade in classical Hodgkin lymphoma (TCRdb year 2020). For context, the study as a whole: Nivolumab dosing was 3 mg/kg intravenously every 2 weeks, continuing until either disease progression or unacceptable toxicity. To define a peripheral blood immune signature of response to PD-1 blockade in classical Hodgkin lymphoma, the study combined TCR beta sequencing with CyTOF. On the study overall, not on this receptor specifically: Baseline TCR diversity was reported as lower in newly diagnosed patients than in healthy donors, and lower still in relapsed/refractory patients. A significant rise by C4D1 was seen in CD4+ but not CD8+ TCR diversity (p=0.0027 vs p=0.16), with the rise being most apparent in complete responders (p=0.02). Lower diversity was seen in patients whose nivolumab began less than 1 year after ASCT, and these patients were left out of later analyses so that immune reconstitution would not confound the results. Trial patients with a complete response had baseline diversity similar to that of newly diagnosed patients, while partial responders and progressors had significantly lower diversity. The study covered only a single clinical trial cohort, and the causes of the repertoire differences, possibly disease activity or prior therapy, were still not defined.

The chain uses TRBV5-1 and TRBJ1-1; no D gene call is confident. The receptor comes from a human donor with classical Hodgkin lymphoma. The sequences come from peripheral blood mononuclear cells (PBMCs), collected before the fourth cycle of nivolumab. The CDR3: CASSLAGLGNTEAFF. The DNA reads as follows: TGCGCCAGCAGCTTGGCCGGGCTAGGGAACACTGAAGCTTTCTTT.